What follows are 3 T cell receptor beta chains derived from one specimen sequenced in a study of shared clonotypes between healthy human individuals (TCRdb year 2020). Library preparation was by the immunoSEQ multiplex PCR assay. Not all clones reach the TCRdb copy of this immuneACCESS table, which keeps in-frame sequences only. Checked studies attribute under half of the gap to unresolved V genes and leave the rest unexplained. Here the sample has roughly 2.4 million clones; roughly 95% occur a single time. Roughly 0.13% of the sample rests with the top ten. Specimen: naive CD4+ T cells sorted from blood. According to the study, the label for this sample's cell subset or site signals: CD45RA+ positively selected. These receptors came from a man aged 18 to 30 in good health.

A remark on this clone: This sample also contains other DNA sequences that code for the same CDR3. V is TRBV5-1 and J is TRBJ1-1; D is unresolved. CDR3 size: 13 residues. Trimming removed 0 bases at V and 4 bases at J, with 7 bases between. CDR1 is SGHRS, CDR2 YFSETQ, per germline. The CDR3 spells CASSLGSGTEAFF. CDR3 in DNA: TGCGCCAGCAGCTTGGGCAGTGGCACTGAAGCTTTCTTT. Variable domain in full (rest from reference TRBV5-1 and TRBJ1-1): KAGVTQTPRYLIKTRGQQVTLSCSPISGHRSVSWYQQTPGQGLQFLFEYFSETQRNKGNFPGRFSGRQFSNSRSEMNVSTLELGDSALYLCASSLGSGTEAFFGQGTRLTVV.

V gene TRBV11-2 combines with J gene TRBJ2-1; 9 bases match TRBD2. CDR1 and CDR2 (germline): SGHAT, FQNNGV. CDR3 length: 17 residues. Unmatched junction bases numbered 11, after V lost 5 bases and J lost 3 bases. This chain's CDR3 is CASSPGSGLAFYNEQFF. The DNA for the CDR3 is TGTGCCAGCAGCCCAGGCTCGGGACTAGCTTTCTACAATGAGCAGTTCTTC.

V usage is TRBV14 and J usage is TRBJ2-1, with no clear D. Germline V lookup: CDR1 SGHDN, CDR2 FVKESK. V lost 2 bases and J lost 15, with 14 bases in between. The CDR3 loop spans 12 amino acids. Here the CDR3 reads CASSQSGNSRFF. DNA of the CDR3: TGTGCCAGCAGCCAATCTGGTAATTCGAGGTTCTTC.